This T cell receptor beta chain comes out of a study of blood T cells in healthy people across ages. General study results and limits: Across samples, TCR beta diversity tracked strongly with naive T cell percentage.

At least 5.5 micrograms of total RNA were extracted per sample. With a J-beta primer mix and a sample-barcoded 5' primer, a second PCR ran roughly 6 to 11 cycles. TCRdb called the 5' RACE reads again in MiXCR, with one record for every CDR3 protein. Here the sample spans hundreds of thousands of distinct CDR3 sequences, around 36% being singletons. As to this clonotype: Its specificity is not known.

Germline CDR1 reads MDHEN; CDR2 reads SYDVKM. The CDR3 extends over 14 amino acids. V shed 6 bases and J shed 6 bases, with 16 bases lying between them. The clonotype comes from a man aged 18 to 30 in good health. The chain couples TRBV28 to TRBJ2-3; D uncertain. Sequenced input: blood. DNA of the CDR3: TGTGCCAGCAGACACCCCGGTTCTGGGGATACGCAGTATTTT. Protein product: CASRHPGSGDTQYF.